This T cell receptor beta chain was observed in a study of cytomegalovirus exposure and HLA in healthy donors. PCR employed 60 Vbeta and 13 Jbeta primers. Original data processing: Unique TCR beta chains numbered roughly 80 million in a later analysis, with roughly 11 million shared. Method: immunoSEQ multiplex PCR; TCRdb's copy keeps in-frame clones and lacks some. Clone size and V and J calls were adopted from that table, with D and trimming inferred from the DNA. The sample lists more than 100,000 clones; approximately 80% were seen once. About this clone itself: Its target is not known.

Germline CDR1 is MNHNS and CDR2 is SASEGT. The CDR3 is 15 amino acids. The V gene end was trimmed by 4 bases and the J gene end by 4 bases; junction bases not matched to a gene: 4. Study-wide results and caveats: Being productive about 87% or about 30% of the time was typical of most TCR beta V segments in an earlier analysis. Presence/absence analyses rested on an assumption that sequencing depth was roughly uniform across donors.

The chain joins TRBV6-1 to TRBJ2-1; 10 bases are a match to TRBD2. The source material was PBMCs. This receptor was taken from a female donor in good health and CMV-seropositive. CDR3 residues: CASSGGTSAYNEQFF. The CDR3 nucleotides read TGTGCCAGCAGTGGGGGGACTAGCGCTTACAATGAGCAGTTCTTC.